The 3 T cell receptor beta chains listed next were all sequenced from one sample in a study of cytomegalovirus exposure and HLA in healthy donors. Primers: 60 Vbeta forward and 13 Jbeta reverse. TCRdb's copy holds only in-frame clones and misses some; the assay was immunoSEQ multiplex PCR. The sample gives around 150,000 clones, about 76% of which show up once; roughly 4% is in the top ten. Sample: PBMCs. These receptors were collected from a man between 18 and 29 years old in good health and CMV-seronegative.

The CDR3 DNA sequence: TGTGCCAGCAGCGTAACGGGGGGGCGATTAGGAGAGACCCAGTACTTC. Protein: CASSVTGGRLGETQYF. The rearrangement uses TRBV9 and TRBJ2-5, with 8 bases that match TRBD2. V lost 1 base and J lost 4; bases outside the gene matches: 9. The CDR3 contains 16 residues. Germline values: CDR1 SGDLS, CDR2 YYNGEE.

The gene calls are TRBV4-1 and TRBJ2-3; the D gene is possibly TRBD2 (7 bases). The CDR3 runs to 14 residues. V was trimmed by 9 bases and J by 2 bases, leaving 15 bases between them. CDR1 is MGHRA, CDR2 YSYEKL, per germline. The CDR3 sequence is CASGLGGATDTQYF. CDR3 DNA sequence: TGCGCCAGTGGTCTGGGGGGGGCCACAGATACGCAGTATTTT.

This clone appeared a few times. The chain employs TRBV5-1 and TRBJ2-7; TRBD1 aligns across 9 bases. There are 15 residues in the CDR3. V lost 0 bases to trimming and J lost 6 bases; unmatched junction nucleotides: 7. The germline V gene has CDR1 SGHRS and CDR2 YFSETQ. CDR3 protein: CASSLAPGQGTEQYF. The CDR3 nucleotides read TGCGCCAGCAGCTTGGCCCCGGGACAGGGTACCGAGCAGTACTTC. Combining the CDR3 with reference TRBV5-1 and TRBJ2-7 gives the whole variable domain KAGVTQTPRYLIKTRGQQVTLSCSPISGHRSVSWYQQTPGQGLQFLFEYFSETQRNKGNFPGRFSGRQFSNSRSEMNVSTLELGDSALYLCASSLAPGQGTEQYFGPGTRLTVT.